This TCR beta chain appears in the sequencing data of a study of CD8+ T cells in alopecia areata. General observations from the study: Shared TCR sequences were less clear between patients than in mice, possibly partly from HLA diversity.

Those with alopecia areata gave lesional scalp punch biopsies and peripheral blood. Both CD4+ and CD8+ T cells were separated by sorting PBMCs. Isolated RNA was reverse transcribed into cDNA used as the sequencing template. Generated by immunoSEQ multiplex PCR, the TCRdb table keeps only in-frame clones and is missing some. This sample yields about 70,000 clones, of which about half are seen a single time; approximately 17% belongs to the top ten. This clone was seen a handful of times. What it binds is not known. Sequence at one end of the junction differs from germline and may be a read error. The germline V gene encodes CDR1 SEHNR and CDR2 FQNEAQ (reference sequence). The CDR3 is made up of 12 amino acids.

This material consisted of CD8+ T cells sorted from blood, taken at week 0. The V and J genes are TRBV7-9 and TRBJ2-7; 9 bases align to TRBD1. The sequence was obtained from a human donor with alopecia areata. The CDR3 region has the DNA TGTGCCAGCAGCTATGGGGACGGACAGGGGCACTTC. It is translated as CASSYGDGQGHF.